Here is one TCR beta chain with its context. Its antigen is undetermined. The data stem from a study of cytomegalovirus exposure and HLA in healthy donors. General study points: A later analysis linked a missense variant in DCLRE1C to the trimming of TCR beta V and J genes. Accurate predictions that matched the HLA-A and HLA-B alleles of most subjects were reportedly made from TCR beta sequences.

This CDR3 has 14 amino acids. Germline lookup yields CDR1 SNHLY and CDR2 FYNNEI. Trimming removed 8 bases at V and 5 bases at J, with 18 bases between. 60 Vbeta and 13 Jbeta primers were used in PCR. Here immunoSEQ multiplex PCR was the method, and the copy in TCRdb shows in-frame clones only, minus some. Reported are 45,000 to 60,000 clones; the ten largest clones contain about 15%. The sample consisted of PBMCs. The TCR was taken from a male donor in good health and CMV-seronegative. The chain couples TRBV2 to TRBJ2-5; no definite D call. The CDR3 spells CASREASGYETQYF. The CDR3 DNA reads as TGTGCCAGCCGCGAGGCGAGTGGTTACGAGACCCAGTACTTC.